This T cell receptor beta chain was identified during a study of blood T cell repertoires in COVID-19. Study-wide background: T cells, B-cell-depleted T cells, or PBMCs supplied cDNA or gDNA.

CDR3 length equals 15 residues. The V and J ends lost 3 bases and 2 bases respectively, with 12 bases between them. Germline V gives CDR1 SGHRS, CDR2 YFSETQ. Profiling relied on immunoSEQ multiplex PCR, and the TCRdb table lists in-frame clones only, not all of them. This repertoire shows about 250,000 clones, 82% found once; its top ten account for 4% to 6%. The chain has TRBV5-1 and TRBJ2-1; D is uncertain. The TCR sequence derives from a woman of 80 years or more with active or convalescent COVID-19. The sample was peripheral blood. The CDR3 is CASSSGRITYNEQFF. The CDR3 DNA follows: TGCGCCAGCAGCTCAGGCCGTATAACCTACAATGAGCAGTTCTTC.